These 5 T cell receptor beta chains share one sample of origin, sequenced in a study of T-cell reconstitution after alpha-beta-depleted transplantation in children. Preparation of the TCRbeta library was carried out with unique molecular identifiers. MiXCR was run by TCRdb on the PCR reads, yielding one entry per CDR3 protein. The sample yields 300,000 or so distinct CDR3 sequences, approximately 20% seen once. Specimen: PBMCs, mostly from graft donor cells, collected 180 days after TCRalphabeta/CD19-depleted stem cell transplant. These receptors were collected from a male patient aged 5 to 17 who had a stem cell transplant for acute lymphoblastic leukemia, so the T cells may come from the graft donor.

Here the CDR3 DNA reads TGCGCCAGCAGCTTGGGGGGAGTAAAGTCCACCGGGGAGCTGTTTTTT. Amino acid sequence: CASSLGGVKSTGELFF. The chain employs TRBV5-1 and TRBJ2-2, with a weak D call TRBD2 (5 bases). The CDR3 contains 16 residues. The V end lost 0 bases, the J end lost 4 bases, and 13 bases lay between the germline ends. In germline, CDR1 is SGHRS, CDR2 YFSETQ.

In the case of this clonotype: One junction end disagrees with the germline gene, perhaps due to a read error. The gene calls are TRBV27 and TRBJ2-2, with a tentative D call TRBD1 (5 bases). CDR3 length equals 16 residues. Germline-derived CDR1 and CDR2 are MNHEY and SMNVEV (reference sequence). CDR3 coding DNA: TGTGCCAGCACTTTATCCGGACACTCGGACACCGGGGAGCTGTTTTTT. Its protein product is CASTLSGHSDTGELFF.

This clonotype was observed a handful of times. The chain is built from TRBV12-3 or TRBV12-4 and TRBJ2-3; no clear D gene. V was shortened by 6 bases and J by 6 bases, with 13 bases between the two germline ends. CDR3 length: 13 amino acids. CDR3 in amino acids: CASSPGPRDTQYF. The CDR3 coding sequence is TGTGCCAGCAGCCCCGGACCTCGGGATACGCAGTATTTT.

This clonotype has more than one count but fewer than ten. V usage is TRBV2 and J usage is TRBJ1-2; D is unresolved. Germline CDR1 reads SNHLY; CDR2 reads FYNNEI. Between the trimmed V and J ends, which lost 3 bases and 8 bases, there was a span of 4 bases. This CDR3 comprises 10 residues. In nucleotides, the CDR3 is TGTGCCAGCAGTGATAGGGGCTACACCTTC. Translated: CASSDRGYTF.

There are a few counts of this clonotype. The chain has TRBV6-5 and TRBJ2-4; maybe TRBD2 (5 bases). This CDR3 contains 17 residues. Germline V lookup: CDR1 MNHEY, CDR2 SVGAGI. V dropped 0 bases and J dropped 0 bases, with 12 bases sitting between them. The CDR3 reads CASSYSVPEEAKNIQYF. CDR3 nucleotide sequence: TGTGCCAGCAGTTACTCGGTCCCGGAGGAAGCCAAAAACATTCAGTACTTC.